The 13 T cell receptor beta chains below were found in one sample sequenced in a study of blood T cells in healthy people across ages. A second PCR, run for about 7 to 11 cycles, used a sample-barcoded 5' primer plus a J-beta primer mix. TCRdb itself ran the 5' RACE reads through MiXCR, one entry per CDR3 protein. The sample shows 800,000 to 950,000 distinct CDR3 sequences, 40% to 60% of them seen only once. The specimen was blood. The receptors derive from a man aged 30-40 years in good health.

This clonotype appeared a few times. CDR3 residues: CSSTDFQETQYF. In nucleotides, the CDR3 is TGCAGTTCGACAGATTTCCAAGAGACCCAGTACTTC. The chain couples TRBV20-1 to TRBJ2-5; the D gene is possibly TRBD1 (5 bases). Germline CDR1 is DFQATT and CDR2 is SNEGSKA (reference sequence). CDR3 length: 12 amino acids. The V gene lost 8 bases and the J gene lost 1 base, with 11 bases spanning the gap.

V gene TRBV28 combines with J gene TRBJ2-7; D is unresolved. This CDR3 has 11 residues. V lost 6 bases and J 4 bases, leaving 7 bases between the germline ends. Germline loops: CDR1 MDHEN, CDR2 SYDVKM. The CDR3 region is CASRQEYEQYF. Here the CDR3 DNA reads TGTGCCAGCAGGCAGGAATACGAGCAGTACTTC.

This clonotype has just a few counts. The chain has TRBV7-9 and TRBJ1-1, with D unclear. Trimming removed 5 bases from V and 4 bases from J, with 8 bases in between. The CDR3 has 12 amino acids. From germline, CDR1 is SEHNR and CDR2 FQNEAQ (reference sequence). The CDR3 sequence is CASSVSGTEAFF. Here the CDR3 DNA reads TGTGCCAGCAGCGTATCGGGCACTGAAGCTTTCTTT.

J is TRBJ2-4 and V is TRBV4-3; TRBD1 might be the D (7 bases). Trimming took off 4 bases at V and 9 bases at J, with 25 bases between the two ends. In germline, CDR1 is LGHNA, CDR2 YSLEER. The CDR3 loop spans 17 amino acids. CDR3 sequence reads: CASSRTGGGAKEGIQYF. The CDR3 DNA is TGCGCCAGCAGCCGAACTGGAGGGGGCGCGAAGGAAGGCATTCAGTACTTC.

This clonotype was counted between two and nine times. The chain recombines TRBV20-1 with TRBJ1-1, with TRBD1 matching over 7 bases. The CDR3 spans 15 residues. CDR1 and CDR2 from the germline V gene are DFQATT and SNEGSKA (reference sequence). Trimming cost V 3 bases and J 5 bases; bases outside gene matches: 12. CDR3 protein: CSARAKGAAWTEAFF. CDR3 sequence (DNA): TGCAGTGCTAGGGCCAAGGGGGCGGCTTGGACTGAAGCTTTCTTT.

This clonotype has more than one count but fewer than ten. The chain links TRBV6-5 to TRBJ1-1, with 7 bases aligning to TRBD1. The CDR3 contains 15 residues. The trim removed 5 bases at V and 1 base at J, leaving 7 bases unmatched. Germline loops: CDR1 MNHEY, CDR2 SVGAGI. CDR3: CASSVGTETNTEAFF. The CDR3 coding sequence is TGTGCCAGCAGTGTAGGGACAGAAACGAACACTGAAGCTTTCTTT.

V and J are TRBV7-2 and TRBJ2-7; 10 bases map to TRBD2. V shed 5 bases, J shed 2 bases, and the junction held 9 bases outside the gene matches. The CDR3 covers 16 residues. Germline V gives CDR1 SGHTA, CDR2 FQGNSA. The DNA of the CDR3 is TGTGCCAGCAGCGAAGGGGCCGGGACTAGCGCCTACGAGCAGTACTTC. This sequence encodes CASSEGAGTSAYEQYF. Full variable domain (remainder filled in from reference TRBV7-2 and TRBJ2-7): GAGVSQSPSNKVTEKGKDVELRCDPISGHTALYWYRQSLGQGLEFLIYFQGNSAPDKSGLPSDRFSAERTGGSVSTLTIQRTQQEDSAVYLCASSEGAGTSAYEQYFGPGTRLTVT.

This chain joins TRBV20-1 and TRBJ2-4, with 12 bases lining up with TRBD1. Trimming took 0 bases from V and 13 from J; bases not matched to a gene: 7. The CDR3 spans 14 residues. The germline gives CDR1 DFQATT, CDR2 SNEGSKA (reference sequence). CDR3 region: CSARDGTGGGEQYF. The CDR3 nucleotides read TGCAGTGCTAGAGATGGGACAGGGGGCGGGGAGCAGTACTTC.

This clonotype turned up a few times. V and J are TRBV4-3 and TRBJ2-3, with a possible D match to TRBD2 (6 bases). The CDR3 has 16 residues. Trimming pared 1 base from V and 3 bases from J, leaving 14 bases between. In germline, CDR1 is LGHNA, CDR2 YSLEER. DNA of the CDR3: TGCGCCAGCAGCCAAGCAGGCGGGGAGATGACAGATACGCAGTATTTT. Amino acids: CASSQAGGEMTDTQYF.

The V and J genes are TRBV20-1 and TRBJ2-1; 7 nucleotides line up with TRBD1. Germline CDR1 is DFQATT and CDR2 is SNEGSKA (reference sequence). The V and J ends lost 6 bases and 3 bases, in that order; junction bases with no gene match: 11. This CDR3 is 15 amino acids long. The CDR3: CSADEAGTDYNEQFF. CDR3 coding DNA: TGCAGTGCAGACGAGGCCGGGACAGACTACAATGAGCAGTTCTTC.

The chain has TRBV7-9 and TRBJ2-3; D is unresolved. Per germline, CDR1 SEHNR and CDR2 FQNEAQ (reference sequence). Trimming left V 2 bases short and J 5 bases short, with 11 bases between. The CDR3 loop spans 14 amino acids. The CDR3 loop reads CASSLRTAEDTQYF. CDR3 bases: TGTGCCAGCAGCTTACGTACGGCAGAAGATACGCAGTATTTT.

This clonotype was seen more than once but under ten times. The CDR3 region is CSSRNPAGGWNEQFF. In DNA form, the CDR3 reads TGCAGTAGCCGAAATCCAGCGGGGGGGTGGAATGAGCAGTTCTTC. The chain links TRBV20-1 to TRBJ2-1, with 10 bases lining up with TRBD2. The CDR3 runs to 15 residues. The germline CDR1 and CDR2 sequences are DFQATT and SNEGSKA (reference sequence). J lost 7 bases, V lost 8 bases, and 14 bases had no gene match.

The chain combines TRBV9 with TRBJ2-3; 10 bases are shared with TRBD1. The CDR3 has 15 amino acids. J gave up 6 bases and V 5 bases, and 9 bases lay outside the gene matches. CDR1 SGDLS and CDR2 YYNGEE come from the germline V gene. The CDR3 loop is CASSARQGARDTQYF. The DNA for the CDR3 is TGTGCCAGCAGTGCAAGACAGGGGGCGCGGGATACGCAGTATTTT.